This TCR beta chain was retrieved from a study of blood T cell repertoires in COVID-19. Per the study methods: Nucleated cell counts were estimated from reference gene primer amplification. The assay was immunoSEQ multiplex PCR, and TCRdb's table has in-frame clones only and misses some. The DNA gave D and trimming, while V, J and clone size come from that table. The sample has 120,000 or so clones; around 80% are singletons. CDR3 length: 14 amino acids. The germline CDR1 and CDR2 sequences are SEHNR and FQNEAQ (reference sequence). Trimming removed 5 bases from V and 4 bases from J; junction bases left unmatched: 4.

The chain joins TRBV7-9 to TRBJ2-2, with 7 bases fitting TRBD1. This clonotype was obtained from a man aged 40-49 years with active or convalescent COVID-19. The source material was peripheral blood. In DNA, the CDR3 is TGTGCCAGCAGCCAGGACAGGTTCACCGGGGAGCTGTTTTTT. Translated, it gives CASSQDRFTGELFF.